A selection of T cell receptor beta chains follows, all from one sample in a study of cytomegalovirus exposure and HLA in healthy donors. Profiled with immunoSEQ multiplex PCR; TCRdb holds only in-frame clones, not every one. The sample shows under 150,000 clones, less than 85% of them seen only once. Sequenced material: PBMCs. These receptors all come from a middle-aged man in good health and CMV-seropositive. CDR3s include the opening cysteine and the closing phenylalanine or tryptophan. A D gene is named only where the DNA matches it firmly. Not every row has a clone size; where given, it reads once, few, many or a size class.

clone_size,v_call,j_call,d_call,cdr3_nt,cdr3_aa
.,TRBV19,TRBJ1-5,.,TGTGCCAGTATCCCTGGAGGGAATCAGCCCCAGCATTTT,CASIPGGNQPQHF
.,TRBV5-6,TRBJ2-7,TRBD1,TGTGCCAGCAGCTTGGCAGGGGGACAGGGTTCCTACGAGCAGTACTTC,CASSLAGGQGSYEQYF
.,TRBV19,TRBJ1-2,TRBD1,TGTGCCAGTAGGACTCAGGGACAGTCTCTTGGCTACACCTTC,CASRTQGQSLGYTF
once,TRBV7-2,TRBJ2-5,TRBD1,TGTGCCAGCAGCTTAGCTCCTAGGGGGCTGGAGACCCAGTACTTC,CASSLAPRGLETQYF
.,TRBV6-6,TRBJ2-1,TRBD2,TGTGCCAGCAATGGAGCGGGGGGGCCGAGTGAGCAGTTCTTC,CASNGAGGPSEQFF
.,TRBV30,TRBJ1-1,.,TGTGCCTGGAGTGTACAGGCTCCTGAAGCTTTCTTT,CAWSVQAPEAFF
once,TRBV7-2,TRBJ2-4,.,TGTGCCAGCAGCTCTACAGGAAGTCAAAACATTCAGTACTTC,CASSSTGSQNIQYF
.,TRBV5-6,TRBJ1-1,.,TGTGCCAGCAGCTTGAAGAGGAACACTGAAGCTTTCTTT,CASSLKRNTEAFF
.,TRBV27,TRBJ1-2,.,TGTGCCAGCAGTTCCTCGCAGAGGGCCGCTAACTATGGCTACACCTTC,CASSSSQRAANYGYTF
.,TRBV27,TRBJ2-7,TRBD2,TGTGCCAGCAGTCTCCCGAGAGCGGGAGGGCCCTACGAGCAGTACTTC,CASSLPRAGGPYEQYF
.,TRBV27,TRBJ1-3,.,TGTGCCAGCAGTCCATCGGTCCCGAGCTACTCTGGAAACACCATATATTTT,CASSPSVPSYSGNTIYF
.,TRBV9,TRBJ1-4,.,TGTGCCAGCAGCCTGGAACAGGGCGGCAAACTGTTTTTT,CASSLEQGGKLFF
.,TRBV6-5,TRBJ1-1,TRBD1,TGTGCCAGCAGGCTGACAGGGGGCGAGGAAGCTTTCTTT,CASRLTGGEEAFF
.,TRBV5-1,TRBJ1-2,TRBD1,TGCGCCAGCAGCTTGCACCGGGACAGGGGTTATGGCTACACCTTC,CASSLHRDRGYGYTF
.,TRBV2,TRBJ2-1,.,TGTGCCAGCAGTGTGGTCGACAGGGAGCAGTTCTTC,CASSVVDREQFF
.,TRBV18,TRBJ1-1,.,TGTGCCAGCTCACAGACGAGACAGACACTGAACACTGAAGCTTTCTTT,CASSQTRQTLNTEAFF
.,TRBV6-6,TRBJ2-3,.,TGTGCCAGCAGTTACCAGTGGAGCACAGATACGCAGTATTTT,CASSYQWSTDTQYF
.,TRBV9,TRBJ2-5,TRBD2,TGTGCCAGCAGCGCAACTAGCGGGAGGACTCAAGAGACCCAGTACTTC,CASSATSGRTQETQYF
.,TRBV6-5,TRBJ2-1,TRBD2,TGTGCCACCCGGGATGGGACTAGAGGCTTCTTC,CATRDGTRGFF
.,TRBV5-6,TRBJ2-3,.,TGTGCCAGCAGATACACCAACGCAGATACGCAGTATTTT,CASRYTNADTQYF
.,TRBV5-1,TRBJ2-6,TRBD1,TGCGCCAGCAGCTTAGGGACAGGGGGCGCTGGGGCCAACGTCCTGACTTTC,CASSLGTGGAGANVLTF
.,TRBV6-1,TRBJ2-7,TRBD2,TGTGCCAGCCGTATAGCGGGCCGTCACTACGAGCAGTACTTC,CASRIAGRHYEQYF
.,TRBV2,TRBJ1-1,.,TGTGCCAGCAGTGACAGGGTTGCCACTGAAGCTTTCTTT,CASSDRVATEAFF
.,TRBV30,TRBJ1-5,TRBD1,TGTGCCTGGAAAGGGCCGGGACAGATCTCTAATCAGCCCCAGCATTTT,CAWKGPGQISNQPQHF
.,TRBV11-2,TRBJ2-3,.,TGTGCCAGCAGCTTAGATCGGTCCCGAATAGGCACAGATACGCAGTATTTT,CASSLDRSRIGTDTQYF
.,TRBV5-5,TRBJ2-7,.,TGTGCCAGCAGCTCAGGATCTAACTCCTACGAGCAGTACTTC,CASSSGSNSYEQYF
.,TRBV6-1,TRBJ2-7,.,TGTGCCAGCAGTCTTGTCCTTGCCTACGAGCAGTACTTC,CASSLVLAYEQYF
few,TRBV4-2,TRBJ2-7,TRBD1,TGTGCCAGCAGCCAAGATCGATCAGGGGGATCGTACGAGCAGTACTTC,CASSQDRSGGSYEQYF
.,TRBV5-1,TRBJ2-1,TRBD2,TGCGCCAGCAGCTCGGGACTAGCGATCTCCTACAATGAGCAGTTCTTC,CASSSGLAISYNEQFF
.,TRBV30,TRBJ1-2,.,TGTGCCTGGATCGACTCATATGGCTACACCTTC,CAWIDSYGYTF
.,TRBV5-4,TRBJ2-5,.,TGTGCCAGCAGCTCATCCGTACAGGATACACCAGAGACCCAGTACTTC,CASSSSVQDTPETQYF
.,TRBV30,TRBJ2-2,TRBD1,TGTGCCCATTCCGGGACAGGGGACGGGGAGCTGTTTTTT,CAHSGTGDGELFF